This TCR beta chain was observed in a study of T cell responses to AZD1222 COVID-19 vaccine. Concerning this clone: Its specificity is not known.

Study findings and constraints: Spike-specific TCR breadth and depth were elevated following two AZD1222 doses. Within unmutated variant regions lay the reported targets of nearly half of spike-specific TCRs. Across the whole spike, CD4 TCRs peaked at regions 160-218 and 743-854.

Libraries were prepared by immunoSEQ multiplex PCR; TCRdb keeps only in-frame clonotypes and omits some of them. The repertoire consists of over 85,000 clones, with over 85% occurring once and the leading ten covering roughly 15%. Germline CDR1 is SGHRS and CDR2 is YFSETQ. V shed 0 bases and J shed 5 bases, with 5 bases lying between them. The CDR3 has 12 amino acids. The sequence was obtained from an adult who received the AZD1222 COVID-19 vaccine. The V gene is TRBV5-1, the J gene TRBJ2-5; the D is unclear. Specimen: peripheral blood, collected 28 days after the second AZD1222 dose. The CDR3 loop is CASSLDRETQYF. The CDR3 nucleotides read TGCGCCAGCAGCTTGGACCGCGAGACCCAGTACTTC.